Sequencing of this TCR beta chain was carried out in a study of shared clonotypes between healthy human individuals (dated by TCRdb to about 2020). As for the study more broadly: The cohort included three men and a couple of women between 18 and 49 years of age. Leukapheresis yielded between about 0.94 and 8.9 billion PBMCs per donor. The study deeply sequenced blood TCR repertoires of five healthy adults to estimate repertoire size and the extent of clonotype sharing between individuals. For each donor, CD4 naive and CD4 memory were each run on three plates, CD8 naive on two plates, and CD8 memory on one plate. Different laboratories and diverse techniques were used to prepare libraries and sequence TCR repertoires, to increase sequencing depth and limit assay-specific biases. General conclusions and limits of the study: Larger estimated clonotype richness was generally found for naive subsets than for memory subsets. Compared with non-shared clonotypes, clonotypes shared by all four sorted-subset donors had higher generation probabilities. Sampling was restricted to blood, and TCR repertoires in tissue are likely to differ from TCR repertoires in blood. Because the study included a small number of donors, the genetic and exposure-history diversity represented was limited. Across a few donors, around 5% of naive CD4, roughly 3.3% of naive CD8, about 2.3% of memory CD4, and 0.4% to 0.45% of memory CD8 clonotypes were shared. Based on pairwise subsampling, the degree of clonotype sharing among donors was expected to be affected by sequencing depth. Incomplete sequencing was indicated by rarefaction of sorted-subset datasets, despite the large sequencing depth.

On this clone: Its antigen has not been determined. The input lacks base qualities; no much larger clone sits a single base away. The sample carries other DNA sequences with the same CDR3.

For the CD8 naive samples, CD45RO-negative cells were positively selected for CCR7, yielding a CD45RA+CCR7+ population from which TemRA cells were excluded. The donors were healthy, HIV-negative adults who had no recently reported acute infections or vaccinations. Only Caucasian adults living in Nashville, Tennessee, USA were represented among the donors. Blood was obtained by leukapheresis, after which PBMCs were separated by Ficoll-Histopaque density gradient centrifugation and cryopreserved in liquid nitrogen vapor phase. Analytical flow cytometry was used to check the purity and quantity of each magnetically sorted T cell population. Genomic DNA was isolated from every sorted fraction and measured by UV absorbance on a Nanodrop 2000c. Using the deep immunoSEQ assay, multiplex PCR amplified TCR CDR3 regions from genomic DNA. Genomic DNA extracted from each cell subset was distributed evenly over all wells of several immunoSEQ 96-well plates, and each plate served as one replicate. Each replicate PCR for sorted subsets received around 210 ng genomic DNA, equal to about 30,000 T cell genomes. Purified libraries were measured with a Qubit 3.0 fluorometer, size-checked on a Bioanalyzer 2100, and measured again with the KAPA Library Quantification kit. Every immunoSEQ 96-well plate was sequenced on a separate single-read 150-cycle Illumina NextSeq 550 flow cell. As for the original processing: Because the immunoSEQ output held only junctional sequences and lacked quality scores, the filtering could not match the filtering applied to full-length reads. To assign V/J genes and CDR3, sequences were annotated against IMGT germline references using PyIR, a Python wrapper for IgBLAST v1.9. Reads were filtered out if the reads had weak V/J assignments (E-value above 1e-6), no CDR3, stop codons, out-of-frame junctions, or ambiguous translated residues. V3J clonotypes were defined as sequences sharing the same inferred V gene, J gene, and CDR3 amino acid sequence. Percentage overlap between repertoires was calculated by dividing the number of shared unique clonotypes by the size of the smaller repertoire. Richness of each repertoire was evaluated using RTK rarefaction, the Chao1 estimator, and Recon v2.1 estimates of unobserved clonotypes. OLGA was used to compute generation probabilities for all TCRbeta clonotypes that the gDNA method yielded from a few donors. The source is immuneACCESS, and TCRdb retained only in-frame sequences with V and J called. Part of the clones is not carried over; for the studies checked, unresolved V genes explain less than half of this, and the remainder is unexplained. That table is the source of V, J and clone size, and D and trimming were worked out from the DNA. For this sample the table gives around 2,100,000 clones, of which approximately 95% were detected only once. The biggest ten clones account for under 1.5% of the sample.

The origin of this receptor is a man aged 18 to 29 in good health. Sequencing was performed on naive CD8+ T cells sorted from blood. Taken with the paper, the label for cell subset or site translates to: CD45RA+CCR7+.

The CDR3 sequence is CASSLVGGGSPLHF. The DNA sequence reads TGTGCCAGCAGTTTGGTAGGGGGCGGTTCACCCCTCCACTTT. The receptor chain draws on TRBV27 and TRBJ1-6; 7 central bases correspond to TRBD1. From its cysteine to its phenylalanine, the CDR3 spans 14 amino acids. This entry keeps only the CDR3 DNA: 42 bases, framed from base 1. For this chain, trimming is 3 bases at the V end and 9 bases at the J end, and the number of junction bases without a gene match is 5. Looking up the germline V gene (reference sequence) yields CDR1 MNHEY and CDR2 SMNVEV.